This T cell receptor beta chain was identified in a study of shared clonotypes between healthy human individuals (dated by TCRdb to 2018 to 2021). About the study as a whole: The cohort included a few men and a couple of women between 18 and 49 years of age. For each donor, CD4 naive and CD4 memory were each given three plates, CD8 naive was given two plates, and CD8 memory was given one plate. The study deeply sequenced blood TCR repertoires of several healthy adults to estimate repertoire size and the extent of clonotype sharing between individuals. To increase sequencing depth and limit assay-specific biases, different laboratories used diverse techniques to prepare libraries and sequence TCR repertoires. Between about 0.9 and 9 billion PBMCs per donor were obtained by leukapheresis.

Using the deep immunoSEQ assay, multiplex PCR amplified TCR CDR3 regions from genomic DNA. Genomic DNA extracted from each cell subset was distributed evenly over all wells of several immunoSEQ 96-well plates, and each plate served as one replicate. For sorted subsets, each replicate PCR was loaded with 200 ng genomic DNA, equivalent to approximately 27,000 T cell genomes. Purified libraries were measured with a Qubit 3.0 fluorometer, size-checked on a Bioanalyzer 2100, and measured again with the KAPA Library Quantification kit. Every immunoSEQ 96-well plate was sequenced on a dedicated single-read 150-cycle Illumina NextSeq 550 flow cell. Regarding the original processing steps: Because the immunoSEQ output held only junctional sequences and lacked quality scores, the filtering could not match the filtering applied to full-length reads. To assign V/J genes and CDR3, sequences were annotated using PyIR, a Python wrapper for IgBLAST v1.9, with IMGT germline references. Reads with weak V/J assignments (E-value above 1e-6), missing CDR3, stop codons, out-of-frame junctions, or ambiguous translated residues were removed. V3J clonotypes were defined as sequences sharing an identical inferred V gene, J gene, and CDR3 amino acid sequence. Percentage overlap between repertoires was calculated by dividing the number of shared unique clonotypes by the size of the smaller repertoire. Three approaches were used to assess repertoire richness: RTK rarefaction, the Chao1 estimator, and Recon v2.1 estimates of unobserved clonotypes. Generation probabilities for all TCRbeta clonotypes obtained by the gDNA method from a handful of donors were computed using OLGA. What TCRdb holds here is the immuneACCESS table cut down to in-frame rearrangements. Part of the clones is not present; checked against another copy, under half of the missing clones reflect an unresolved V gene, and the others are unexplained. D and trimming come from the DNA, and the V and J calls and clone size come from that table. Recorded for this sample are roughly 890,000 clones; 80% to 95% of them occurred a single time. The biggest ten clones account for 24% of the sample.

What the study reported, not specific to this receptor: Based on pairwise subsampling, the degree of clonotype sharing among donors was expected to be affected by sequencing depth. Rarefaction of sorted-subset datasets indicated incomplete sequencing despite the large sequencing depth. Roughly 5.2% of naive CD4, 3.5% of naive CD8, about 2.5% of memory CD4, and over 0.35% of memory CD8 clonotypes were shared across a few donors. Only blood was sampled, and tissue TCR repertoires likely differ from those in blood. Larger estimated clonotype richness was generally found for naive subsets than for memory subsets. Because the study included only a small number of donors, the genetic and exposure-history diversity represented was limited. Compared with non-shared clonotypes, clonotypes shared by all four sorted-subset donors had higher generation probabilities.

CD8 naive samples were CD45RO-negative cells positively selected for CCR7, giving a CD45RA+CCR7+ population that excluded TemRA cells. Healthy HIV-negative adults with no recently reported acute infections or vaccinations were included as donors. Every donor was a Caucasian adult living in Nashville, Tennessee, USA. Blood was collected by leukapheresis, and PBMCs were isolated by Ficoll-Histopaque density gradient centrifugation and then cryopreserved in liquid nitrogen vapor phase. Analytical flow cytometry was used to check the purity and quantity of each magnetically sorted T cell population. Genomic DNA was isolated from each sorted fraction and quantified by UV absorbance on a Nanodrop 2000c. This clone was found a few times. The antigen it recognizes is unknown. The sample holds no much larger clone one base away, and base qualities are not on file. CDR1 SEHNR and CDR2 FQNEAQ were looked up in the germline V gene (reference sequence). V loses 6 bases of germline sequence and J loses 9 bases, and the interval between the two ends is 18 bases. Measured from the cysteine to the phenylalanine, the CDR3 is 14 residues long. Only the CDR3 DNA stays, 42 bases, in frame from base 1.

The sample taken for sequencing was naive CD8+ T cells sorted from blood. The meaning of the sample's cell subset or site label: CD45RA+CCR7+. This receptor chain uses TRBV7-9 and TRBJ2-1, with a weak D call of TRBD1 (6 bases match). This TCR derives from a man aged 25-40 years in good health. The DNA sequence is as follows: TGTGCCAGCAGGGATTCGGGACAATCGGGTGAGCAGTTCTTC. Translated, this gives CASRDSGQSGEQFF.